One sample yielded the 21 T cell receptor beta chains listed below, sequenced in a study of blood T cell repertoires in COVID-19. The method was immunoSEQ multiplex PCR; TCRdb's version includes in-frame clones alone and lacks a portion of them. Seen here are a few hundred thousand clones, approximately 84% observed once, and the top ten hold 1.5% to 2%. The material sequenced was PBMCs or T cells enriched from blood (not recorded which). The receptors here all came from a man aged 35 to 55 who had recovered from COVID-19.

The chain is built from TRBV28 and TRBJ2-3, with 7 bases identical to TRBD2. The CDR3 consists of 13 residues. V lost 5 bases and J lost 1; bases outside the gene matches: 0. The V gene's germline CDR1 is MDHEN and CDR2 SYDVKM. The CDR3 spells CASSGGGTDTQYF. CDR3 coding DNA: TGTGCCAGCAGTGGGGGGGGCACAGATACGCAGTATTTT.

The chain links TRBV7-9 to TRBJ2-1; D is undetermined. This CDR3 region has 13 residues. Trimming removed 5 bases at V and 5 bases at J, with 10 bases between. Germline CDR1 is SEHNR and CDR2 is FQNEAQ (reference sequence). CDR3 sequence (DNA): TGTGCCAGCAGCGAAAGACTGGACAATGAGCAGTTCTTC. The encoded protein is CASSERLDNEQFF. Combining the CDR3 with reference TRBV7-9 and TRBJ2-1 gives the whole variable domain DTGVSQNPRHKITKRGQNVTFRCDPISEHNRLYWYRQTLGQGPEFLTYFQNEAQLEKSRLLSDRFSAERPKGSFSTLEIQRTEQGDSAMYLCASSERLDNEQFFGPGTRLTVL.

In its sample, this clone was seen once. The chain employs TRBV11-2 and TRBJ2-2; D unresolved. V was pared by 3 bases and J by 6 bases, with 23 bases between. Germline V gene sequence: CDR1 SGHAT, CDR2 FQNNGV. The CDR3 loop spans 18 amino acids. CDR3 sequence: CASSFILPPPPPAGELFF. CDR3 sequence (DNA): TGTGCCAGCAGCTTTATACTACCCCCTCCCCCCCCGGCCGGGGAGCTGTTTTTT.

This clone was recorded once. The chain couples TRBV5-6 to TRBJ1-1, with TRBD1 matching 9 bases. V lost 5 bases to trimming and J lost 0 bases; unmatched junction nucleotides: 11. The CDR3 totals 17 residues. Germline CDR1 is SGHDT and CDR2 is YYEEEE. CDR3 DNA sequence: TGTGCCAGCAGACCTGGACAGGGGCCTGTTATGAACACTGAAGCTTTCTTT. Its protein is CASRPGQGPVMNTEAFF.

This chain connects TRBV5-4 to TRBJ1-5; D gene ambiguous. V lost 1 base, J lost 6 bases, and 11 bases lay in between. CDR3 length: 14 amino acids. The germline gives CDR1 SGHNT, CDR2 YYREEE (reference sequence). The CDR3 loop is CASSLTGSGQPQHF. The DNA of the CDR3 is TGTGCCAGCAGCTTGACGGGATCGGGTCAGCCCCAGCATTTT.

This chain joins TRBV5-8 and TRBJ2-1; weak D call: TRBD1 (7 bases). Germline CDR1 and CDR2: SGHTS and YDEGEE. CDR3 length: 15 residues. V gave up 5 bases and J gave up 7 bases, with 19 bases separating them. This chain's CDR3 is CASRLTGMGRNEQFF. DNA of the CDR3: TGTGCCAGCAGGCTGACAGGGATGGGGAGGAATGAGCAGTTCTTC.

The rearrangement links TRBV7-2 to TRBJ2-3; the match to TRBD2 covers 12 bases. This CDR3 is 17 amino acids long. V shed 4 bases and J 5 bases; nucleotides not matched to a gene: 10. CDR1 and CDR2 from the germline V gene are SGHTA and FQGNSA. CDR3: CASSSGLAGGGKDTQYF. The CDR3 DNA sequence: TGTGCCAGCAGCTCTGGGCTAGCGGGAGGGGGGAAAGATACGCAGTATTTT.

The J gene is TRBJ2-2, the V gene TRBV5-8; possibly TRBD2 for D (5 bases). Germline V gives CDR1 SGHTS, CDR2 YDEGEE. V dropped 2 bases and J dropped 3 bases, with 11 bases sitting between them. The CDR3 spans 15 residues. The CDR3 here is CASSLGGGYTGELFF. The CDR3 DNA sequence: TGTGCCAGCAGCTTAGGAGGCGGGTACACCGGGGAGCTGTTTTTT. The full variable domain, in which reference TRBV5-8 and TRBJ2-2 provide the parts outside the CDR3, is EAGVTQSPTHLIKTRGQQATLRCSPISGHTSVYWYQQALGLGLQFLLWYDEGEERNRGNFPPRFSGRQFPNYSSELNVNALELEDSALYLCASSLGGGYTGELFFGEGSRLTVL.

The chain employs TRBV5-6 and TRBJ2-2; D gene ambiguous. Germline lookup yields CDR1 SGHDT and CDR2 YYEEEE. V was clipped by 2 bases and J by 3 bases, with 5 bases between them. CDR3 length: 13 amino acids. The CDR3 loop reads CASSFGYTGELFF. In DNA, the CDR3 is TGTGCCAGCAGCTTCGGTTACACCGGGGAGCTGTTTTTT.

The V gene is TRBV5-1, the J gene TRBJ1-4, with D unclear. CDR1 and CDR2 (germline): SGHRS, YFSETQ. V lost 0 bases to trimming and J lost 5 bases, with 14 bases between them. This CDR3 has 16 amino acids. The CDR3, as DNA: TGCGCCAGCAGCTTGGCCCGGCTTTCGGAGAATGAAAAACTGTTTTTT. Translation gives CASSLARLSENEKLFF.

The rearrangement uses TRBV28 and TRBJ2-3; weak D call: TRBD1 (5 bases). Between the trimmed V and J ends, which lost 7 bases and 2 bases, there was a span of 19 bases. This CDR3 comprises 16 residues. The V gene's germline CDR1 is MDHEN and CDR2 SYDVKM. As DNA, the CDR3 is TGTGCCAGCAAGGGTAACATTGGACAAAACACAGATACGCAGTATTTT. It translates to CASKGNIGQNTDTQYF.

The chain employs TRBV4-3 and TRBJ2-3; maybe TRBD1 (5 bases). This CDR3 has 15 amino acids. V shed 0 bases and J shed 5 bases, with 12 bases lying between them. Germline V lookup: CDR1 LGHNA, CDR2 YSLEER. The CDR3 sequence: CASSQERAGRDTQYF. Here the CDR3 DNA reads TGCGCCAGCAGCCAAGAAAGGGCAGGGCGAGATACGCAGTATTTT.

This chain joins TRBV7-3 and TRBJ2-7; TRBD1 matches at 8 bases. Germline V gene sequence: CDR1 SGHTA, CDR2 FQGTGA. J was trimmed by 3 bases and V by 3 bases; bases with no gene match: 4. This CDR3 has 14 amino acids. CDR3 in amino acids: CASSFGQGNYEQYF. CDR3 coding DNA: TGTGCCAGCAGCTTTGGACAGGGAAACTACGAGCAGTACTTC.

The V and J genes are TRBV7-2 and TRBJ2-3; 8 nucleotides match TRBD2. V trimming: 2 bases; J trimming: 4 bases; junction bases outside the gene matches: 8. The length of the CDR3 is 16 residues. In germline, CDR1 is SGHTA, CDR2 FQGNSA. The CDR3 DNA follows: TGTGCCAGCAGCTTACTGGGGGGACTAGTCGCAGATACGCAGTATTTT. Protein product: CASSLLGGLVADTQYF.

The V call is TRBV7-2, the J call TRBJ1-2; D gene ambiguous. CDR3 size: 13 residues. V lost 2 bases and J lost 8, with 12 bases in between. Germline V gene sequence: CDR1 SGHTA, CDR2 FQGNSA. CDR3 region: CASSLRQASGYTF. CDR3 sequence (DNA): TGTGCCAGCAGCTTACGTCAGGCGAGCGGCTACACCTTC.

This clone was counted a single time. The chain uses TRBV19 and TRBJ2-1; 7 bases are a match to TRBD1. With 6 bases clipped from V and 1 base from J, the junction kept 6 bases outside the gene matches. The CDR3 has 15 residues. Germline V gene data show CDR1 as LNHDA and CDR2 as SQIVND (reference sequence). CDR3: CASRPGTESYNEQFF. The CDR3 region has the DNA TGTGCCAGTAGGCCCGGGACAGAGTCCTACAATGAGCAGTTCTTC.

The V gene is TRBV28, the J gene TRBJ2-5; tentatively, D is TRBD2 (6 bases). The CDR3 covers 15 residues. V lost 6 bases, J lost 0 bases, and 14 bases lay in between. CDR1 is MDHEN and CDR2 is SYDVKM in the germline V gene. The CDR3 DNA follows: TGTGCCAGCAGCAAGCGGGCTGGAAACCAAGAGACCCAGTACTTC. Encoded protein: CASSKRAGNQETQYF. The whole variable domain, remainder taken from reference TRBV28 and TRBJ2-5, is DVKVTQSSRYLVKRTGEKVFLECVQDMDHENMFWYRQDPGLGLRLIYFSYDVKMKEKGDIPEGYSVSREKKERFSLILESASTNQTSMYLCASSKRAGNQETQYFGPGTRLLVL.

This chain links TRBV10-3 with TRBJ2-7, with 8 bases that match TRBD1. CDR1 is ENHRY and CDR2 is SYGVKD in the germline V gene. This CDR3 is 12 amino acids long. V shed 8 bases and J 8 bases; nucleotides not matched to a gene: 8. The CDR3 region has the DNA TGTGCCATCCGGACAGGGCAGTACAAGCAGTACTTC. It codes for CAIRTGQYKQYF.

The rearrangement links TRBV10-3 to TRBJ1-3; 9 bases match TRBD1. The germline V gene encodes CDR1 ENHRY and CDR2 SYGVKD. Unmatched junction bases numbered 3, after V lost 3 bases and J lost 0 bases. The CDR3 totals 16 residues. Written as DNA, the CDR3 is TGTGCCATCAGTGATGGGACAGGGAACTCTGGAAACACCATATATTTT. Translated, it gives CAISDGTGNSGNTIYF.

This clone showed up just once. The V gene is TRBV21-1, the J gene TRBJ2-5; the D call of TRBD2 is as the table states it, not checked on the DNA. TRBV21-1 corresponds to a pseudogene. There are 16 residues in the CDR3. CDR3 DNA sequence: TGTGCCAGCAGCAACCCCCGGGAGGGCCCTCAAGAGACCCAGTACTTC. Amino acid sequence: CASSNPREGPQETQYF.

The V gene is TRBV12-5, the J gene TRBJ1-2, with 7 bases matching TRBD1. The germline gives CDR1 LGHNT, CDR2 FRNRAP. The ends lost 4 bases at V and 4 bases at J; junction bases unmatched: 3. The CDR3 extends over 13 amino acids. The CDR3 protein is CASGSDRFYGYTF. The CDR3, as DNA: TGTGCTAGTGGTTCGGACAGGTTCTATGGCTACACCTTC. The variable domain in full, completed from reference TRBV12-5 and TRBJ1-2, reads DARVTQTPRHKVTEMGQEVTMRCQPILGHNTVFWYRQTMMQGLELLAYFRNRAPLDDSGMPKDRFSAEMPDATLATLKIQPSEPRDSAVYFCASGSDRFYGYTFGSGTRLTVV.